This T cell receptor (beta chain) is from a study of identical twins. Unique molecular identifiers were in the cDNA, with template-switch universal primer binding. TCRdb passed the 5' RACE reads through MiXCR, listing each CDR3 protein once. The sample lists around 1.7 million distinct CDR3 sequences, about 30% seen once, with approximately 0.29% in the top ten. This clonotype has a handful of counts. Its antigen is currently unknown. V was cut by 1 base and J by 5 bases, with 8 bases left in between. CDR1 and CDR2 from the germline V gene are MNHNS and SASEGT. The CDR3 has 13 amino acids. Whole-study findings and limits: Analyses of zero insertions could be partly confounded by invariant MAIT and iNKT cells. The models gave estimates that fell short of the out-of-frame TCR alpha sharing seen in monozygotic twins. Carriage of fewer insertions was seen in abundant cord blood beta clonotypes, whereas memory repertoires showed none.

Sequencing was done on a sample of cord blood. The receptor was derived from a newborn girl in good health. The chain carries TRBV6-1 and TRBJ1-2; no clear D. The CDR3 nucleotides are TGTGCCAGCAGTGAAGTTCAGCCTTATGGCTACACCTTC. It yields the protein CASSEVQPYGYTF.